A single sample is the source of the 32 T cell receptor beta chains below, sequenced in a study of CD8+CD57+ T cells in acquired aplastic anemia. In patients chosen for sequencing, flow cytometry had shown CD8+CD57+ cell expansion. TCR beta VDJ and CDR3 were profiled, and genomic DNA was the template. TCRdb recomputed calls from the reads with MiXCR, one row per CDR3 protein. The data contain about 470,000 distinct CDR3 sequences, approximately 32% of them singletons. The source material was sorted CD4+, CD8+, or CD8+CD57+ T cells (not recorded which) from PBMCs. The receptors come from a human donor with aplastic anemia.

There are many counts of this clonotype. The chain employs TRBV20-1 and TRBJ1-5; tentatively, D is TRBD1 (5 bases). Looked up from germline, CDR1 is DFQATT and CDR2 is SNEGSKA (reference sequence). Trimming took 3 bases from V and 6 from J, leaving 18 bases between them. CDR3 length: 15 residues. The CDR3 spells CSASPPQGSSQPQHF. CDR3 DNA sequence: TGCAGTGCTAGCCCGCCGCAGGGATCGAGTCAGCCCCAGCATTTT.

Turning to this clonotype: This may arise from a read error, as a much more abundant clone is one base away. This chain connects TRBV5-1 to TRBJ1-6; 7 nucleotides agree with TRBD1. The trim removed 4 bases at V and 9 bases at J, leaving 10 bases unmatched. This CDR3 is built from 15 residues. CDR1 and CDR2 (germline): SGHRS, YFSETQ. As DNA, the CDR3 is TGCGCCAGCAGCCAACCGGGACAGCCCAGTTCACCCCTCCACTTT. Translation: CASSQPGQPSSPLHF.

The chain links TRBV15 to TRBJ1-2; 9 bases agree with TRBD1. The ends lost 5 bases at V and 7 bases at J; junction bases unmatched: 14. Germline-derived CDR1 and CDR2 are LNHNV and YYDKDF (reference sequence). CDR3 size: 16 residues. DNA of the CDR3: TGTGCCACCAGCCAACGGGGGGGACAGGGCGGAGGTGGCTACACCTTC. This encodes CATSQRGGQGGGGYTF.

Many counts were recorded for this clonotype. The chain carries TRBV4-1 and TRBJ2-7, with 8 bases identical to TRBD1. The V gene end was trimmed by 0 bases and the J gene end by 6 bases; junction bases not matched to a gene: 7. The CDR3 extends over 15 amino acids. Germline V gene lookup returns CDR1 MGHRA and CDR2 YSYEKL. Here the CDR3 DNA reads TGCGCCAGCAGCCAAGACCTGACAGGGGCTATCGAGCAGTACTTC. This encodes CASSQDLTGAIEQYF.

This clonotype appeared many times. V usage is TRBV13 and J usage is TRBJ2-7; 8 positions agree with TRBD1. The CDR3 runs 15 residues. V shed 0 bases, J shed 5 bases, and the junction held 6 bases outside the gene matches. Germline V gene sequence: CDR1 PRHDT, CDR2 FYEKMQ (reference sequence). In nucleotides, the CDR3 is TGTGCCAGCAGCTTAGGGGACAGGGTTGCCCACGAGCAGTACTTC. This gives the protein CASSLGDRVAHEQYF.

On this clonotype: Its ends do not fully match the called genes, so a read error is possible. The chain joins TRBV7-9 to TRBJ2-7, with 9 nucleotides matching TRBD2. In germline, CDR1 is SEHNR, CDR2 FQNEAQ (reference sequence). The CDR3 spans 13 residues. The CDR3: CASSLAGYYEQYF. The DNA for the CDR3 is TGTGCCAGCAGCCTAGCGGGATACTACGAGCAGTACTTC.

In this sample, this clonotype turned up many times. V gene TRBV19 combines with J gene TRBJ2-7; possibly TRBD2 for D (5 bases). V lost 6 bases and J lost 2, with 14 bases in between. The CDR3 is 14 residues long. Germline CDR1 reads LNHDA; CDR2 reads SQIVND (reference sequence). The CDR3 nucleotides are TGTGCCAGTAGCACCGTGGGAGATCCCTACGAGCAGTACTTC. Translated: CASSTVGDPYEQYF.

As for this clonotype: A much larger clone is a single base away; this may be a read error. This CDR3 reads CASNLDWAQVYGYTF. CDR3 in DNA: TGTGCCAGCAACTTAGACTGGGCACAGGTCTATGGCTACACCTTC. The chain carries TRBV11-2 and TRBJ1-2; TRBD1 might be the D (5 bases). The CDR3 is 15 amino acids. In germline, CDR1 is SGHAT, CDR2 FQNNGV.

This clonotype was counted many times. V and J are TRBV10-3 and TRBJ1-5; tentatively, D is TRBD1 (5 bases). The CDR3 sequence is 14 residues long. The germline gives CDR1 ENHRY, CDR2 SYGVKD. V shed 3 bases and J shed 6 bases, with 12 bases lying between them. Here the CDR3 DNA reads TGTGCCATCAGTGATGGCAGGGTAGTTCAGCCCCAGCATTTT. It encodes CAISDGRVVQPQHF.

The V call is TRBV2, the J call TRBJ2-3, with 8 bases aligning to TRBD1. Trimming took 4 bases from V and 6 from J; bases not matched to a gene: 9. Germline values: CDR1 SNHLY, CDR2 FYNNEI. This CDR3 is 15 amino acids long. The chain's CDR3 is CASSVGQVQWDTQYF. As DNA, the CDR3 is TGTGCCAGCAGTGTGGGACAGGTCCAATGGGATACGCAGTATTTT.

This clonotype has a count of ten or more. In nucleotides, the CDR3 is TGTGCCAGCAGTGACCCAGGGAGGAACTATGGCTACACCTTC. Protein sequence: CASSDPGRNYGYTF. This rearrangement joins TRBV25-1 to TRBJ1-2; TRBD1 is a possible D gene (5 bases). V lost 3 bases, J lost 2 bases, and 10 bases lay in between. From germline, CDR1 is MGHDK and CDR2 SYGVNS. The CDR3 spans 14 residues.

This clonotype was seen ten or more times. CDR3 DNA sequence: TGTGCCACCAGTGCGGCAGGGGGCCAAGATACGCAGTATTTT. Translated: CATSAAGGQDTQYF. This chain joins TRBV24-1 and TRBJ2-3; 8 nucleotides align to TRBD1. V lost 5 bases and J lost 5; bases outside the gene matches: 5. CDR1 is KGHDR, CDR2 SFDVKD, per germline. The CDR3 spans 14 residues.

The rearrangement joins TRBV6-5 to TRBJ1-4; D is unclear. CDR1 and CDR2 from the germline V gene are MNHEY and SVGAGI. V was trimmed by 1 base and J by 8 bases, leaving 17 bases between them. The CDR3 contains 16 residues. In DNA, the CDR3 is TGTGCCAGCAGTTACTTGGCGCAAGGGCGCGGGGAAAAACTGTTTTTT. Amino acid sequence: CASSYLAQGRGEKLFF.

The rearrangement links TRBV10-2 to TRBJ1-1; tentatively, D is TRBD1 (6 bases). The germline gives CDR1 WSHSY, CDR2 SAAADI. CDR3 length: 13 amino acids. V was pared by 11 bases and J by 2 bases, with 15 bases between. CDR3 sequence reads: CAGAGGLNTEAFF. The CDR3 DNA reads TGCGCCGGGGCCGGGGGGCTTAACACTGAAGCTTTCTTT.

On this clonotype itself: As the CDR3 is not closed by the conserved phenylalanine or tryptophan, this likely results from a read error. V and J are TRBV6-5 and TRBJ1-6; TRBD1 might be the D (5 bases). The CDR3 runs 17 residues. V lost 2 bases to trimming and J lost 3 bases, with 14 bases between them. Germline assignment: CDR1 MNHEY and CDR2 SVGAGI. CDR3 in DNA: TGTGCCAGCAGTTACGCAACCCAGGGTTACTATAATTCACCCCTCCACCTT. It encodes CASSYATQGYYNSPLHL.

About this clonotype itself: This may be a read error: a much more frequent sequence differs by one nucleotide. The missing conserved phenylalanine or tryptophan at the end of this CDR3 makes a read error likely. This rearrangement joins TRBV12-3 or TRBV12-4 to TRBJ1-2; D not resolved. The CDR3 has 13 residues. With 1 base removed from V and 4 bases from J, the gap between germline ends came to 7 bases. CDR3: CASSLGRSYGYTL. CDR3 sequence (DNA): TGTGCCAGCAGTTTAGGTCGGAGCTATGGCTACACCCTC.

Points on this clonotype: A read error may account for a junction end that differs from germline. The rearrangement uses TRBV7-8 and TRBJ1-5, with 7 bases matching TRBD1. The CDR3 runs to 14 residues. Germline lookup yields CDR1 SGHVS and CDR2 FQNEAQ. The CDR3 nucleotides are TGTGCCGGCAGCTATGACAGGGGCAATCAGCCCCAGCATTTT. It translates to CAGSYDRGNQPQHF.

In this sample, this clonotype turned up many times. The chain is built from TRBV19 and TRBJ1-5; D is ambiguous. V shed 7 bases and J shed 2 bases, with 12 bases lying between them. The CDR3 loop spans 14 amino acids. The V gene's germline CDR1 is LNHDA and CDR2 SQIVND (reference sequence). Here the CDR3 reads CASMSASGNQPQHF. The CDR3 DNA is TGTGCCAGTATGTCGGCCTCCGGCAATCAGCCCCAGCATTTT.

The sample holds many counts of this clonotype. The chain couples TRBV2 to TRBJ2-7, with TRBD1 as a possible D gene (6 bases). V was trimmed by 6 bases and J by 2 bases, leaving 11 bases between them. The CDR3 length is 13 residues. Germline V lookup: CDR1 SNHLY, CDR2 FYNNEI. CDR3 loop: CASRGRGPYEQYF. CDR3 DNA: TGTGCCAGCAGGGGCAGGGGCCCCTACGAGCAGTACTTC.

This chain uses TRBV5-5 with TRBJ2-7, with TRBD1 matching over 9 bases. CDR1 is SGHKS, CDR2 YYEKEE, per germline (reference sequence). The trim removed 3 bases at V and 0 bases at J, leaving 4 bases unmatched. The CDR3 sequence is 15 residues long. The CDR3 sequence: CASSWGQGLSYEQYF. The CDR3 DNA reads as TGTGCCAGCAGCTGGGGACAGGGCCTCTCCTACGAGCAGTACTTC.

This clonotype was seen repeatedly, ten times or more. This chain links TRBV10-3 with TRBJ2-1; 7 positions agree with TRBD2. J was trimmed by 0 bases and V by 5 bases; bases with no gene match: 1. This CDR3 is 14 amino acids long. Germline assignment: CDR1 ENHRY and CDR2 SYGVKD. The CDR3 DNA follows: TGTGCCATCAGTCGGACTAGCTCCTACAATGAGCAGTTCTTC. Translating it yields CAISRTSSYNEQFF.

This clonotype is a singleton in its sample. The chain links TRBV9 to TRBJ2-7; D unresolved. CDR3 length: 10 amino acids. CDR1 and CDR2 (germline): SGDLS, YYNGEE. V lost 4 bases to trimming and J lost 5 bases, with 4 bases between them. This chain's CDR3 is CASSTDEQYF. CDR3 coding DNA: TGTGCCAGCAGCACTGACGAGCAGTACTTC.

The rearrangement links TRBV5-1 to TRBJ2-1; no clear D. Germline lookup yields CDR1 SGHRS and CDR2 YFSETQ. The germline V and J ends were trimmed by 0 bases and 10 bases, with 11 bases remaining between them. This CDR3 is built from 13 residues. The CDR3 sequence is CASSLVETLEQFF. CDR3 nucleotides: TGCGCCAGCAGCTTGGTAGAAACTCTAGAGCAGTTCTTC.

This clonotype has ten or more counts. V usage is TRBV7-9 and J usage is TRBJ2-7; D unresolved. Trimming shortened V by 3 bases and J by 5 bases, and 5 bases separated the two germline ends. The CDR3 is 11 amino acids. CDR1 and CDR2 (germline): SEHNR, FQNEAQ (reference sequence). CDR3 DNA: TGTGCCAGCAGCTTTGAGGACGAGCAGTACTTC. Translating gives CASSFEDEQYF.

This chain connects TRBV5-1 to TRBJ2-7; TRBD1 agrees at 9 bases. With 4 bases clipped from V and 5 bases from J, the junction kept 10 bases outside the gene matches. This CDR3 has 15 amino acids. The germline V gene encodes CDR1 SGHRS and CDR2 YFSETQ. As DNA, the CDR3 is TGCGCCAGCAGCAAAAACCGGGACAGGGTCCACGAGCAGTACTTC. Translated: CASSKNRDRVHEQYF.

This chain links TRBV5-1 with TRBJ2-5; 11 bases are shared with TRBD1. With V trimmed by 4 bases and J by 4 bases, 6 bases remained unmatched. The CDR3 length is 15 residues. CDR1 SGHRS and CDR2 YFSETQ come from the germline V gene. The CDR3 nucleotides read TGCGCCAGCAGCGGCGGGGACAGGGGGGGAGAGACCCAGTACTTC. It yields the protein CASSGGDRGGETQYF.

This clonotype was detected many times. The rearrangement joins TRBV20-1 to TRBJ1-5; 7 bases map to TRBD1. Germline loops: CDR1 DFQATT, CDR2 SNEGSKA (reference sequence). The CDR3 has 17 residues. J was trimmed by 5 bases and V by 0 bases; bases with no gene match: 13. CDR3 loop: CSARDIGRTGEDQPQHF. The DNA for the CDR3 is TGCAGTGCTAGAGATATTGGCCGGACAGGTGAAGATCAGCCCCAGCATTTT.

This clonotype was counted at least ten times. V is TRBV15 and J is TRBJ2-1; possible D gene TRBD1, 5 bases. This CDR3 is 13 amino acids long. With 3 bases removed from V and 3 bases from J, the gap between germline ends came to 6 bases. Germline CDR1 LNHNV, CDR2 YYDKDF (reference sequence). CDR3 residues: CATSSRGYNEQFF. The CDR3 bases are TGTGCCACCAGCAGTAGGGGCTACAATGAGCAGTTCTTC.

This rearrangement joins TRBV2 to TRBJ1-3; 10 bases are a match to TRBD1. Trimming removed 5 bases from V and 1 base from J; junction bases left unmatched: 8. The CDR3 loop spans 17 amino acids. Germline V gives CDR1 SNHLY, CDR2 FYNNEI. The CDR3, as DNA: TGTGCCAGCAGTTTGACAGGGGGCGAGTTATCTGGAAACACCATATATTTT. Encoded protein: CASSLTGGELSGNTIYF.

Comment on this clonotype: A much larger clonotype is one base distant, so this may be a read error. The J gene is TRBJ2-7, the V gene TRBV2; D may be TRBD2 (6 bases). The V end was cut by 5 bases, the J end by 2 bases, with 10 bases between. CDR3 length: 13 amino acids. The germline gives CDR1 SNHLY, CDR2 FYNNEI. The CDR3 sequence is CASSSGETYEQYF. CDR3 nucleotide sequence: TGTGCCAGCAGTTCGGGGGAAACCTACGAGCAGTACTTC.

This clonotype was found many times. The chain joins TRBV7-9 to TRBJ2-5; tentatively, D is TRBD1 or TRBD2 (6 bases each). Trimming left V 1 base short and J 3 bases short, with 9 bases between. Per the germline V gene, CDR1 is SEHNR and CDR2 is FQNEAQ (reference sequence). CDR3 size: 14 residues. CDR3 nucleotide sequence: TGTGCCAGCAGCTTAGGGGGGGCTGAAGAGACCCAGTACTTC. This translates into CASSLGGAEETQYF. Drawing the rest from reference TRBV7-9 and TRBJ2-5, the complete variable domain is DTGVSQNPRHKITKRGQNVTFRCDPISEHNRLYWYRQTLGQGPEFLTYFQNEAQLEKSRLLSDRFSAERPKGSFSTLEIQRTEQGDSAMYLCASSLGGAEETQYFGPGTRLLVL.

On this clonotype itself: Because it lacks the conserved phenylalanine or tryptophan at the end, this CDR3 is likely a read error. It is unclear where the CDR3 begins or ends on the DNA, so no DNA is shown, and the CDR3 is as TCRdb lists it. The chain uses TRBV24-1 and TRBJ2-5. Germline V gives CDR1 KGHDR, CDR2 SFDVKD. The CDR3 is made up of 8 amino acids, end residues included. This CDR3 reads CATSDATG.